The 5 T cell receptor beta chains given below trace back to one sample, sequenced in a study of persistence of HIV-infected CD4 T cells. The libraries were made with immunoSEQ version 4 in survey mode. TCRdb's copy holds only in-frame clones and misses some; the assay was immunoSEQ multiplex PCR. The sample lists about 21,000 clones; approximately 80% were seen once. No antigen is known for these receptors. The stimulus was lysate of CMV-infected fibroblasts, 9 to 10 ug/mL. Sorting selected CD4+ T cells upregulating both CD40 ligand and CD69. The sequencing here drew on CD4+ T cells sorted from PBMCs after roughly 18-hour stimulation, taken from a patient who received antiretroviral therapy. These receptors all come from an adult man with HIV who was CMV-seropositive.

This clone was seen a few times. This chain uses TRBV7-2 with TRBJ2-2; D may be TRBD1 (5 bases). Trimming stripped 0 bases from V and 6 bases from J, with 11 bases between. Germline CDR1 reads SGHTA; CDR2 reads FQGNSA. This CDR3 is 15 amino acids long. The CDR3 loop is CASSLATWGAGELFF. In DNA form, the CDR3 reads TGTGCCAGCAGCTTAGCTACCTGGGGCGCCGGGGAGCTGTTTTTT.

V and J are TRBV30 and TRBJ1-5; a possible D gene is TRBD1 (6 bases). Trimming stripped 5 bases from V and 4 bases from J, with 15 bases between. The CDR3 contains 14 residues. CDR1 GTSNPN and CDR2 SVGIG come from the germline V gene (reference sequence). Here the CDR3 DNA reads TGTGCCTGGTCCCCGGGACACCTAAATCAGCCCCAGCATTTT. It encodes CAWSPGHLNQPQHF. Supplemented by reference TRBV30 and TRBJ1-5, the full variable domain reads SQTIHQWPATLVQPVGSPLSLECTVEGTSNPNLYWYRQAAGRGLQLLFYSVGIGQISSEVPQNLSASRPQDRQFILSSKKLLLSDSGFYLCAWSPGHLNQPQHFGDGTRLSIL.

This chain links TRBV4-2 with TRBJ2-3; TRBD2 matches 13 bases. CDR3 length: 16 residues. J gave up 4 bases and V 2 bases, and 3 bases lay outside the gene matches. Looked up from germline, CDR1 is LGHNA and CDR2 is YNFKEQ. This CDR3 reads CASSQTSGGAADTQYF. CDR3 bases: TGTGCCAGCAGCCAAACTAGCGGGGGGGCCGCAGATACGCAGTATTTT.

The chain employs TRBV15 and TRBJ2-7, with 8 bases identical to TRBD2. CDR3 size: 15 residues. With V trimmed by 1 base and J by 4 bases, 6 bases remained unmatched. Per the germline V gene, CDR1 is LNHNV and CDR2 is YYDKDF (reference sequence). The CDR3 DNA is TGTGCCACCAGCAGAGTCCGTCGGGAGGGTTACGAGCAGTACTTC. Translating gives CATSRVRREGYEQYF.

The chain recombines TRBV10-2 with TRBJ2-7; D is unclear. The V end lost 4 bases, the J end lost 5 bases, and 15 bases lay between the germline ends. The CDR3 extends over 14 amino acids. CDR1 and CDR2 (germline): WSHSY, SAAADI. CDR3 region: CASSAVSGPHEQYF. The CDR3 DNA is TGCGCCAGCAGTGCCGTTTCCGGGCCCCACGAGCAGTACTTC.